This T cell receptor (beta chain) is from a study of CD8+CD57+ T cells in acquired aplastic anemia (dated by TCRdb to 2016 to 2018). Regarding the research as a whole: DNA extracted from sorted CD4+ and CD8+ cells had a mean of 3.2 ug, with a range of roughly 0.19 to 27.4 ug. A CD8+CD57+ expansion meant a frequency higher than the mean frequency seen in healthy subjects.

Profiling of TCR beta VDJ combinations and CDR3 sequences used genomic DNA as the template. TCR repertoire sequencing was run on an Illumina HiSeq 2000. Turning to the authors' computational methods: Repertoires were assessed using TRBV/TRBJ rearrangement plots, CDR3 size and DJ length profiles, and Simpson's diversity index. Whichever DNA sequence was most abundant in the deep sequencing data was defined as the immunodominant clone. CDR3 amino acid sequences were checked for sharing across subjects and were also compared against the VDJdb database and published repertoires. TCRdb reworked the public reads: Q25 trimming with fastp, MiXCR clone assembly, productive beta chains retained. Every entry covers one CDR3 protein and lists the most common genes and DNA from its rows. The V and J calls shown here were made by TCRdb, not taken from the authors' results. The sample table records about 240,000 distinct CDR3 sequences; more than 45% of these occur just once. The top ten hold about 7.8% of the sample.

The patients picked for sequencing were ones in whom flow cytometry had shown an expansion of CD8+CD57+ cells. Severe acquired aplastic anemia was diagnosed in all patients according to International Study of Aplastic Anemia and Agranulocytosis and Camitta criteria. No patient had received any therapy when blood was sampled. In this study, sorted CD4+ and CD8+ T cells from the blood of healthy subjects and of severe aplastic anemia patients had their TCR repertoires deep-sequenced. Patients were enrolled in the USA under clinicaltrials.gov protocols 00001620, 01623167, 00001397, 00071045, 00081523 and 00961064. Ficoll-Paque density gradient centrifugation was used to isolate peripheral blood mononuclear cells. Before DNA extraction, CD4+ and CD8+ T cells were sorted with FACS or magnetic beads. The CDR3 holds 18 amino acids from the cysteine to the phenylalanine. Only the CDR3 DNA stays, 54 bases, in frame from base 1. The germline V gene encodes CDR1 SGHAT and CDR2 FQNNGV.

In this sample, this clonotype turned up once. Its specific antigen is unknown. A much bigger clone sits one base away, suggesting this may be a read error. General study outcomes and caveats: About 29 CD8+ CDR3 sequences were found to be shared between patients and controls, but these sequences appeared to be highly expressed in patients and within the immunodominant clones of the patients. Between patients and healthy controls, no significant difference in CD8+ Simpson's diversity was found (P=0.060).

This receptor was taken from a human donor with aplastic anemia. Sample: sorted CD4+, CD8+, or CD8+CD57+ T cells (not recorded which) from PBMCs. The V and J genes are TRBV11-2 and TRBJ2-1; TRBD1 lines up with 7 middle nucleotides. Here is the DNA: TGTGCCAGCAGGGTACAGGGGTCTGAGCGGAGCTCCTACAATGAGCAGTCCTTC. The encoded protein is CASRVQGSERSSYNEQSF.